This T cell receptor (beta chain) was profiled in a study of blood T cell repertoires in COVID-19. In Seattle, patients joined the study during active infection and were tracked longitudinally. Deletions cut 6 bases from V and 7 bases from J, with 7 bases between. The length of the CDR3 is 11 residues. Per the original methods: Counts of nucleated cells, estimated from reference gene primer amplification, were obtained. Profiled with immunoSEQ multiplex PCR; TCRdb holds only in-frame clones, not every one. The V and J calls and the clone size are those of that table, but D and trimming were determined from the DNA. The data show a few hundred thousand clones, about 90% seen once.

The sequencing input was peripheral blood. The sequence came from a woman aged 60-75 years with COVID-19, enrolled during active disease. The chain combines TRBV23-1 with TRBJ1-5, with D uncertain. TRBV23-1 is treated as an ORF (open reading frame) with a function not yet certain. The CDR3 sequence is CASSRGQPQHF. The CDR3 DNA follows: TGCGCCAGCAGCCGAGGACAGCCCCAGCATTTT.